This T cell receptor beta chain was captured by sequencing in a study of cytomegalovirus exposure and HLA in healthy donors. CDR1 is GTSNPN and CDR2 is SVGIG in the germline V gene (reference sequence). Trimming shortened V by 2 bases and J by 11 bases, and 16 bases separated the two germline ends. The CDR3 covers 13 residues. This PCR relied on a set of 60 Vbeta primers and 13 Jbeta primers. Profiled with immunoSEQ multiplex PCR; TCRdb holds only in-frame clones, not every one. The sample lists 130,000 to 150,000 clones, roughly 10% occurring once. The chain couples TRBV30 to TRBJ1-3; TRBD1 might be the D (6 bases). This receptor was obtained from a male donor in good health and CMV-seronegative. Sequenced sample: PBMCs. The CDR3 loop reads CAWSQNQGGAIYF. The CDR3 bases are TGTGCCTGGAGTCAGAATCAAGGGGGGGCCATATATTTT.